The clone carrying this T cell receptor beta chain was found once. Its target is unknown. This sample is part of a study of CD8+CD57+ T cells in acquired aplastic anemia. Looking at the study overall: Sorted CD4+ and CD8+ cells gave an average of 3.2 ug of DNA.

Germline V CDR1 and CDR2: SNHLY, FYNNEI. V gave up 11 bases and J gave up 6 bases; unmatched junction bases: 6. CDR3 length equals 12 residues. Study outcomes and limitations: The study identified twenty-nine CD8+ CDR3 sequences shared by patients and controls. Significance was not reached for CD8+ Simpson's diversity between patients and controls.

Genomic DNA constituted the template upon which TCR beta VDJ and CDR3 profiling was performed. MiXCR was run by TCRdb on the reads, yielding one entry per CDR3 protein. Of approximately 200,000 distinct CDR3 sequences detected, around three fifths appear once; the ten largest clones hold around 45%. The sequence was collected from a human donor with severe aplastic anemia or a healthy control (not recorded which). The chain joins TRBV2 to TRBJ1-4; 7 nucleotides agree with TRBD1. The sample comprised sorted CD4+, CD8+, or CD8+CD57+ T cells (not recorded which) from PBMCs. The CDR3, as DNA: TGTGCCGGGAAGACAGGGTATGAAAAACTGTTTTTT. Protein: CAGKTGYEKLFF.